The text below deals with one T cell receptor (beta chain). Assay used: immunoSEQ multiplex PCR; TCRdb lists only in-frame clones, some missing. The sample contains 330,000 or so clones, roughly 86% of which appear only once. The entry originates in a study of blood T cell repertoires in COVID-19. Study-wide context: Two negative PCRs, clearance, or symptom resolution were required of recovered Cohort 3 donors. Nucleic acid was either cDNA or gDNA, and it came from T cells, B-cell-depleted T cells, or PBMCs.

CDR1 SGHNT and CDR2 YYREEE come from the germline V gene (reference sequence). CDR3 size: 14 residues. V shed 1 base and J shed 2 bases, with 8 bases lying between them. Donors were grouped by their self-reported clinical history. The chain links TRBV5-4 to TRBJ2-3, with D perhaps matching TRBD2 (6 bases). This clonotype was obtained from a man aged 35 to 55 in a cohort exposed to, infected with or recovered from COVID-19 (not recorded which). The sample was PBMCs or T cells enriched from blood (not recorded which). The CDR3 region has the DNA TGTGCCAGCAGCTTGTTAGCGGACACAGATACGCAGTATTTT. Translating gives CASSLLADTDTQYF.